This is a list of T cell receptor beta chains from one sample in a study of chemoradiotherapy in HPV16-positive cancers. Using immunoSEQ multiplex PCR, the repertoire was profiled, and TCRdb retains in-frame clones only, with some absent. The table lists fewer than 2,500 clones, around 82% of them singletons, with 2.5% to 3.5% in the top ten. Sample: tumor tissue, taken from a patient who underwent chemoradiotherapy. The origin of the receptors is a human donor with HPV-associated anogenital cancer. Both conserved end residues are part of each CDR3. Fields, in order: J gene, clone size, D gene, V gene, CDR3 protein, CDR3 DNA. The D gene is left open where the match is weak. Size is omitted from some rows. Given values are once, few, many or a class for expanded clones.

TRBJ1-2 - - TRBV27 CASSLSAGGFYGYTF TGTGCCAGCAGTTTATCGGCGGGGGGCTTCTATGGCTACACCTTC
TRBJ2-1 - - TRBV6-1 CASSGDRNNEQFF TGTGCCAGCAGTGGGGACCGGAACAATGAGCAGTTCTTC
TRBJ2-7 - TRBD2 TRBV19 CASSHPSSGSYEQYF TGTGCCAGTAGCCACCCTTCTAGCGGTTCCTACGAGCAGTACTTC
TRBJ2-1 few - TRBV6-4 CASSEGESYNEQFF TGTGCCAGCAGTGAGGGTGAATCCTACAATGAGCAGTTCTTC
TRBJ1-1 - - TRBV5-1 CASSLAGMIAEAFF TGCGCCAGCAGCTTGGCGGGGATGATCGCTGAAGCTTTCTTT
TRBJ2-1 - - TRBV25-1 CASSEYGDYNEQFF TGTGCCAGCAGCGAGTACGGTGACTACAATGAGCAGTTCTTC
TRBJ1-1 - - TRBV10-2 CATRLPNTEAFF TGCGCCACCCGCCTCCCGAACACTGAAGCTTTCTTT
TRBJ2-5 - - TRBV5-1 CASSLRGETQETQYF TGCGCCAGCAGCTTGAGAGGCGAGACGCAAGAGACCCAGTACTTC
TRBJ2-1 once TRBD2 TRBV4-3 CASSQVVSGGGLEQFF TGCGCCAGCAGCCAAGTGGTGAGCGGGGGGGGCTTGGAGCAGTTCTTC
TRBJ2-7 - - TRBV5-5 CASTRGSSYEQYF TGTGCCAGCACACGGGGGAGCTCCTACGAGCAGTACTTC
TRBJ2-5 - - TRBV5-1 CASSLGLGETQYF TGCGCCAGCAGCTTGGGGTTAGGAGAGACCCAGTACTTC
TRBJ2-5 - TRBD2 TRBV5-1 CASSQTSGRRETQYF TGCGCCAGCAGCCAGACTAGCGGAAGAAGAGAGACCCAGTACTTC
TRBJ2-3 - TRBD2 TRBV7-2 CASSLVLAGTDTQYF TGTGCCAGCAGCTTAGTCCTAGCGGGCACAGATACGCAGTATTTT
TRBJ2-7 - - TRBV6-6 CASSPSRYEQYF TGTGCCAGCAGTCCGTCCCGCTACGAGCAGTACTTC
TRBJ2-7 - - TRBV4-2 CASSPRTLSYEQYF TGTGCCAGCAGCCCTCGGACACTATCCTACGAGCAGTACTTC
TRBJ2-1 - TRBD2 TRBV27 CASSSGRERIYNEQFF TGTGCCAGCAGTTCGGGGCGGGAGCGGATCTACAATGAGCAGTTCTTC
TRBJ2-3 - - TRBV21-1 CASSKGHFTDTQYF TGTGCCAGCAGCAAGGGACATTTCACAGATACGCAGTATTTT
TRBJ2-3 once TRBD2 TRBV5-1 CASSTLLAGGADTQYF TGCGCCAGCAGCACTTTACTAGCGGGGGGCGCGGATACGCAGTATTTT
TRBJ1-5 - - TRBV4-3 CASSQDSHKDYSNQPQHF TGCGCCAGCAGCCAAGATAGTCATAAAGATTATAGCAATCAGCCCCAGCATTTT
TRBJ1-3 few TRBD1 TRBV7-9 CASRTGTGNTIYF TGTGCCTCCCGGACAGGTACTGGAAACACCATATATTTT
TRBJ2-2 - - TRBV4-1 CASSQGSSPNTGELFF TGCGCCAGCAGCCAAGGGTCGAGCCCGAACACCGGGGAGCTGTTTTTT
TRBJ1-2 - - TRBV19 CASSIKGTNYGYTF TGTGCCAGTAGTATTAAGGGGACAAACTATGGCTACACCTTC
TRBJ1-5 - TRBD1 TRBV9 CASSVGPFRGTGGDPDQPQHF TGTGCCAGCAGCGTAGGACCCTTTAGGGGGACAGGGGGGGACCCGGATCAGCCCCAGCATTTT
TRBJ1-6 - - TRBV7-2 CASSLSRVGSPLHF TGTGCCAGCAGCTTATCCCGGGTAGGGTCACCCCTCCACTTT
TRBJ2-1 - TRBD2 TRBV5-1 CASSLVASGDNEQFF TGCGCCAGCAGCTTGGTGGCTAGCGGGGACAATGAGCAGTTCTTC
TRBJ1-6 - - TRBV6-4 CASSEGDNSPLHF TGTGCCAGCAGTGAAGGGGACAATTCACCCCTCCACTTT
TRBJ2-3 - - TRBV6-4 CASSASGGGTDTQYF TGTGCCAGCAGCGCCTCCGGAGGGGGAACAGATACGCAGTATTTT
TRBJ1-2 - TRBD1 TRBV6-5 CASSDGSQGIYGYTF TGTGCCAGCAGCGACGGGTCACAGGGGATCTATGGCTACACCTTC
TRBJ1-1 few - TRBV5-4 CASSLDGTNTEAFF TGTGCCAGCAGCTTGGACGGGACCAACACTGAAGCTTTCTTT
TRBJ2-3 - TRBD2 TRBV5-1 CASSLGLAVSTDTQYF TGCGCCAGCAGCTTAGGACTAGCGGTTAGCACAGATACGCAGTATTTT
TRBJ2-1 once - TRBV18 CASSPGYGRINNEQFF TGTGCCAGCTCACCAGGCTACGGCAGAATAAACAATGAGCAGTTCTTC
TRBJ1-2 - - TRBV4-1 CASSQVPTRGYTF TGCGCCAGCAGCCAAGTCCCGACAAGAGGCTACACCTTC
TRBJ2-2 - - TRBV5-6 CASSLVAAANTGELFF TGTGCCAGCAGCTTGGTCGCGGCGGCTAACACCGGGGAGCTGTTTTTT